This T cell receptor (beta chain) was sequenced during a study of T cells after yellow fever vaccination. The wider study: Based on CD3, CD45RA, CCR7 and CD95, EM, EMRA, CM and Tscm memory subsets were sorted. Fractions with few cells were prepared using SMART-Seq v4 Ultra Low Input. General study results and limits: The secondary T-cell response peaked on day 5, not day 15, but was weaker.

This clonotype was found many times. Germline V lookup: CDR1 SEHNR, CDR2 FQNEAQ (reference sequence). The CDR3 is 13 residues long. The V end lost 5 bases, the J end lost 5 bases, and 12 bases lay between the germline ends. Template switching by 5'RACE produced TCR cDNA, adding a universal primer site and UMIs. TCRdb fed the 5' RACE reads into MiXCR, producing one record per CDR3 protein. Of roughly 56,000 distinct CDR3 sequences in the sample, about 5% were seen once. The chain has TRBV7-9 and TRBJ1-1; D unclear. This material consisted of PBMCs, either bulk or a sorted T-cell subset (CD4+, CD8+, memory, or dextramer-sorted; not recorded which), taken on the day of the yellow fever booster vaccination. The receptor's source is a man aged 18 to 29 who received the YFV17D yellow fever vaccine. CDR3 DNA: TGTGCCAGCAGCGCCCGCGAACGGACTGAAGCTTTCTTT. This sequence encodes CASSARERTEAFF.